A selection of T cell receptor beta chains follows, all from one sample in a study of control samples from healthy donors and cancer patients. TCRdb's table, derived via immunoSEQ multiplex PCR, lists solely in-frame clones and lacks some. The profile shows 400,000 to 500,000 clones, 75% to 95% of them singletons. The sample consisted of PBMCs. The receptors were sampled from a man aged 40-49 years with head and neck cancer. The CDR3 runs from the conserved cysteine through the conserved F or W. The order of the fields is J gene, clone size, D gene, V gene, CDR3 length, CDR3 protein, CDR3 DNA. A D gene is named only where the DNA matches it firmly. The size of a clone is reported for some rows only, either as once, few or many, or as a class for expanded clones.

TRBJ2-7	NA	TRBD2	TRBV27	18	CASSSLTRTSGSSYEQYF	TGTGCCAGCAGTTCCCTCACTCGGACTAGCGGGAGCTCCTACGAGCAGTACTTC
TRBJ2-1	NA	TRBD2	TRBV7-3	17	CASSPTPTSGTYNEQFF	TGTGCCAGCAGCCCCACCCCGACTAGCGGAACCTACAATGAGCAGTTCTTC
TRBJ1-1	NA	NA	TRBV4-2	14	CASSQDQKYTEAFF	TGTGCCAGCAGCCAAGATCAGAAGTACACTGAAGCTTTCTTT
TRBJ1-2	NA	NA	TRBV11-2	15	CASSLDLGGVDGYTF	TGTGCCAGCAGCTTAGACCTTGGAGGGGTAGATGGCTACACCTTC
TRBJ2-7	NA	TRBD1	TRBV5-4	16	CASSSGQGSLSGEQYF	TGTGCCAGCAGCTCAGGACAGGGAAGCCTCTCGGGGGAGCAGTACTTC
TRBJ2-4	NA	TRBD1	TRBV4-3	14	CASSRDRVGNIQYF	TGCGCCAGCAGCCGGGACAGGGTGGGAAACATTCAGTACTTC
TRBJ2-5	NA	TRBD1	TRBV6-1	16	CASSEQGTGGLETQYF	TGTGCCAGCAGTGAACAGGGGACAGGGGGCCTGGAGACCCAGTACTTC
TRBJ1-2	NA	NA	TRBV11-2	13	CASSGGIGYGYTF	TGTGCCAGCAGCGGGGGTATCGGCTATGGCTACACCTTC
TRBJ1-1	NA	NA	TRBV30	13	CAWTAGGNTEAFF	TGTGCCTGGACCGCCGGTGGGAACACTGAAGCTTTCTTT
TRBJ1-2	NA	NA	TRBV27	14	CASSLRDGLDGYTF	TGTGCCAGCAGCCTCCGGGACGGCCTCGATGGCTACACCTTC
TRBJ1-1	NA	NA	TRBV7-3	13	CASSLRVDTEAFF	TGTGCCAGCAGCTTACGGGTGGACACTGAAGCTTTCTTT
TRBJ2-7	NA	TRBD1	TRBV4-2	12	CASSPTGGEQYF	TGTGCCAGCAGCCCCACAGGGGGCGAGCAGTACTTC
TRBJ2-2	once	NA	TRBV7-2	16	CASSLLPGPSTGELFF	TGTGCCAGCAGCTTATTACCGGGACCCTCCACCGGGGAGCTGTTTTTT
TRBJ2-3	NA	NA	TRBV7-7	13	CASSLELTDTQYF	TGTGCTAGCAGCTTAGAACTCACAGATACGCAGTATTTT
TRBJ1-3	NA	NA	TRBV15	14	CATSRNREANTIYF	TGTGCCACCAGCAGGAACCGCGAAGCAAACACCATATATTTT
TRBJ1-3	NA	NA	TRBV14	12	CATANSGNTIYF	TGTGCCACCGCTAACTCTGGAAACACCATATATTTT
TRBJ1-1	NA	NA	TRBV4-3	14	CASSRGRANTEAFF	TGCGCCAGCAGTCGTGGACGGGCGAACACTGAAGCTTTCTTT
TRBJ2-2	NA	NA	TRBV29-1	14	CSVVRDTVTGELFF	TGCAGCGTAGTCCGGGACACGGTAACGGGGGAGCTGTTTTTT
TRBJ1-5	NA	NA	TRBV5-1	13	CASSLSTDQPQHF	TGCGCCAGCAGCTTGTCTACAGACCAGCCCCAGCATTTT
TRBJ1-5	NA	NA	TRBV28	18	CASSLNSLGPNGNQPQHF	TGTGCCAGCAGTTTAAACAGTTTAGGCCCGAATGGCAATCAGCCCCAGCATTTT
TRBJ2-7	NA	NA	TRBV3-1/TRBV3-2	15	CASSQDLNPNYEQYF	TGTGCCAGCAGCCAAGATCTCAATCCCAACTACGAGCAGTACTTC
TRBJ2-7	NA	NA	TRBV30	13	CAWSVASPDEQYF	TGTGCCTGGAGTGTGGCAAGTCCGGACGAGCAGTACTTC
TRBJ1-6	NA	TRBD1	TRBV6-5	14	CASSRQGFNSPLHF	TGTGCCAGCAGTCGACAGGGGTTTAATTCACCCCTCCACTTT
TRBJ2-1	NA	NA	TRBV6-5	16	CASSYSGGNSYNEQFF	TGTGCCAGCAGTTACTCCGGGGGAAACTCCTACAATGAGCAGTTCTTC
TRBJ2-7	NA	NA	TRBV29-1	13	CSVRHRSSYEQYF	TGCAGCGTTCGCCATAGGAGCTCCTACGAGCAGTACTTC
TRBJ2-7	NA	NA	TRBV18	13	CASSLSSSYEQYF	TGTGCCAGCTCACTCTCGAGCTCCTACGAGCAGTACTTC
TRBJ1-1	NA	TRBD1	TRBV7-9	15	CASSLVTGVNTEAFF	TGTGCCAGCAGCTTGGTGACAGGGGTGAACACTGAAGCTTTCTTT